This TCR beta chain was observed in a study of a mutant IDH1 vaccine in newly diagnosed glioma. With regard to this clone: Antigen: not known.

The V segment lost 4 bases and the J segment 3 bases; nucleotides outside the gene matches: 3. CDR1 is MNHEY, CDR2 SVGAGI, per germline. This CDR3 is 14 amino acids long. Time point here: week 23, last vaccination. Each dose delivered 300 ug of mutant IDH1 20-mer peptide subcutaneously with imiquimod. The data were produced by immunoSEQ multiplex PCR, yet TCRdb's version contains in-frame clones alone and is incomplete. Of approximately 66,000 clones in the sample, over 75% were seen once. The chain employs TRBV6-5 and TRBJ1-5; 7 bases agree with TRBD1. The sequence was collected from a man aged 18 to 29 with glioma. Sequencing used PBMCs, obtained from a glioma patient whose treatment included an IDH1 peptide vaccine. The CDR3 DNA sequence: TGTGCCAGCAGTTTTGGACAGGCCAATCAGCCCCAGCATTTT. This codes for CASSFGQANQPQHF.